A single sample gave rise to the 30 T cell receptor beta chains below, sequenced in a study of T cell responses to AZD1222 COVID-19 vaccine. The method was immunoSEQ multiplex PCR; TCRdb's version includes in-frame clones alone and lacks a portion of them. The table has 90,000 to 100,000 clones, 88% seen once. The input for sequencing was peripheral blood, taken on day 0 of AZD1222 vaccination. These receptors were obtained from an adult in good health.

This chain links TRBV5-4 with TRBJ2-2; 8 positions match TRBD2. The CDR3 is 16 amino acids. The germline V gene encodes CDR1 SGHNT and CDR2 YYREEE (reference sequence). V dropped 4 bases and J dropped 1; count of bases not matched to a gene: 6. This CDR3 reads CASSGSGRMNTGELFF. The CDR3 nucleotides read TGTGCCAGCAGCGGGAGCGGGAGAATGAACACCGGGGAGCTGTTTTTT.

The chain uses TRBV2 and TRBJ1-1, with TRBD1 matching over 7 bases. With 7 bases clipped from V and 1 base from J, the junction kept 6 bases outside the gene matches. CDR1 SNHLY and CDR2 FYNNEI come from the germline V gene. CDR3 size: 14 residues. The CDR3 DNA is TGTGCCAGCATAACCGGGACAGCGAACACTGAAGCTTTCTTT. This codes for CASITGTANTEAFF. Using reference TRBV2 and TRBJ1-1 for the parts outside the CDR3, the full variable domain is EPEVTQTPSHQVTQMGQEVILRCVPISNHLYFYWYRQILGQKVEFLVSFYNNEISEKSEIFDDQFSVERPDGSNFTLKIRSTKLEDSAMYFCASITGTANTEAFFGQGTRLTVV.

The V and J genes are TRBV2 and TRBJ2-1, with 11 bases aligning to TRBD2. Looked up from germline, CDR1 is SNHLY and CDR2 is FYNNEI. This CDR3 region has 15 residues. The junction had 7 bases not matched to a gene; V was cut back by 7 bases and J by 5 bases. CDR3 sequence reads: CASIKLAGGDNEQFF. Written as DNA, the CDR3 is TGTGCCAGCATCAAATTAGCGGGAGGGGACAATGAGCAGTTCTTC.

The CDR3, as DNA: TGTGCCAGCAGTGAAGAATTGGGTCGGTATGGCTACACCTTC. This encodes CASSEELGRYGYTF. This chain links TRBV6-1 with TRBJ1-2; D not certain. Germline V gene sequence: CDR1 MNHNS, CDR2 SASEGT. CDR3 length: 14 amino acids. V lost 1 base and J 5 bases, leaving 11 bases between the germline ends.

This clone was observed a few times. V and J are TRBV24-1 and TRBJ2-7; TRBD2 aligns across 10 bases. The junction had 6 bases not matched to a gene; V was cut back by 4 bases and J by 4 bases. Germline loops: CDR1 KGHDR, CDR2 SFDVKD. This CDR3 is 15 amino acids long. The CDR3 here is CATSDPSGSSYEQYF. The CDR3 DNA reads TGTGCCACCAGTGACCCTAGCGGGAGTTCTTACGAGCAGTACTTC.

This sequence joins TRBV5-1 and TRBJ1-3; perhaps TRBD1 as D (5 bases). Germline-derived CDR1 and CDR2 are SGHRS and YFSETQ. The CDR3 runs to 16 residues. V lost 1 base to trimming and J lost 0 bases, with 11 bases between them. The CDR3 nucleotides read TGCGCCAGCAGCTTGTCAGGGTCATTCTCTGGAAACACCATATATTTT. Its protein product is CASSLSGSFSGNTIYF.

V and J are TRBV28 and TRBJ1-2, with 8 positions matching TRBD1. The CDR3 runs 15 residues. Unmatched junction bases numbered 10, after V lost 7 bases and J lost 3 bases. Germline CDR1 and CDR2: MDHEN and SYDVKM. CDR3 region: CASIRPGQGDYGYTF. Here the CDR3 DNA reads TGTGCCAGCATCCGCCCCGGACAGGGCGACTATGGCTACACCTTC.

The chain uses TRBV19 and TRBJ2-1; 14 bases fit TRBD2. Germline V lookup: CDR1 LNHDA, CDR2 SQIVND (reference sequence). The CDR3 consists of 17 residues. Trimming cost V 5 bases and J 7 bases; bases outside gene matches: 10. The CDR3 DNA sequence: TGTGCCAGTAGTCCTATTCAGACTAGCGGGAGGGCAAATGAGCAGTTCTTC. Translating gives CASSPIQTSGRANEQFF.

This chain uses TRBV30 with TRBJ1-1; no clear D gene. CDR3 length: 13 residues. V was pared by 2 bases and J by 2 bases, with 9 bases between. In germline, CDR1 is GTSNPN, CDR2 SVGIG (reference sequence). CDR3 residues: CAWSSTSNTEAFF. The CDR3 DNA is TGTGCCTGGAGTAGTACCAGCAACACTGAAGCTTTCTTT.

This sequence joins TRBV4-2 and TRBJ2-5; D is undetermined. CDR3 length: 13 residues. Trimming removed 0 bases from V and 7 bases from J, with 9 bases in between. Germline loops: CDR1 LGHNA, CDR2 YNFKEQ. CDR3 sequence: CASSQDLRGTQYF. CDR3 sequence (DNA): TGTGCCAGCAGCCAAGATTTGAGAGGGACCCAGTACTTC.

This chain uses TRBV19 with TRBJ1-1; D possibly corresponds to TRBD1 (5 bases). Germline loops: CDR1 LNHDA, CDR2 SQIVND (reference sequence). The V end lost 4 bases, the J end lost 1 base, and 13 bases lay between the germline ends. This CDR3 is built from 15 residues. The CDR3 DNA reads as TGTGCCAGTAGTAATTTGGGAGGGACGAACACTGAAGCTTTCTTT. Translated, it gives CASSNLGGTNTEAFF.

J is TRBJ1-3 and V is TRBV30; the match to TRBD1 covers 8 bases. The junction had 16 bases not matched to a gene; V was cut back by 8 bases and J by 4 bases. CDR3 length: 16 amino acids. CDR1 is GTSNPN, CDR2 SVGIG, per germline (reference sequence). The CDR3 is CASLPNLRGPGNTIYF. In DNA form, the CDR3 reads TGTGCCAGTCTTCCCAATCTCAGGGGGCCAGGAAACACCATATATTTT.

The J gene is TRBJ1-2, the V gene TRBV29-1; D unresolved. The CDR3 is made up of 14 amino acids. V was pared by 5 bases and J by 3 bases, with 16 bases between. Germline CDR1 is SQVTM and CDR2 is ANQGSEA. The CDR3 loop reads CSVLAGQAYYGYTF. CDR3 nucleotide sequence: TGCAGCGTTTTGGCCGGGCAGGCCTACTATGGCTACACCTTC. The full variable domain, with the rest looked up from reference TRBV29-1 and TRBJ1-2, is SAVISQKPSRDICQRGTSLTIQCQVDSQVTMMFWYRQQPGQSLTLIATANQGSEATYESGFVIDKFPISRPNLTFSTLTVSNMSPEDSSIYLCSVLAGQAYYGYTFGSGTRLTVV.

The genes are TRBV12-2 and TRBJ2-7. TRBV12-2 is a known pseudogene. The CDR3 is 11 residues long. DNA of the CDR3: TGTGCAAGTCGCTTAATGGGGGAGCAGTACTTC. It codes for CASRLMGEQYF.

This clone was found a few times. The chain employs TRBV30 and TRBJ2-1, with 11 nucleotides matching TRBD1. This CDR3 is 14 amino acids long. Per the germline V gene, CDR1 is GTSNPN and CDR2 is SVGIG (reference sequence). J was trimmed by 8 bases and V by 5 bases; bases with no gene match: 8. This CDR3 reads CAWAVGQGAYEQFF. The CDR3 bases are TGTGCCTGGGCGGTCGGACAGGGGGCCTATGAGCAGTTCTTC.

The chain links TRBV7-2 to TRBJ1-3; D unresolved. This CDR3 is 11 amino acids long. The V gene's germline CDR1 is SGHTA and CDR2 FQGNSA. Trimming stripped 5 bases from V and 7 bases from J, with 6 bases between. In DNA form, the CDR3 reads TGTGCCAGCAGCCCATCTAACACCATATATTTT. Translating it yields CASSPSNTIYF.

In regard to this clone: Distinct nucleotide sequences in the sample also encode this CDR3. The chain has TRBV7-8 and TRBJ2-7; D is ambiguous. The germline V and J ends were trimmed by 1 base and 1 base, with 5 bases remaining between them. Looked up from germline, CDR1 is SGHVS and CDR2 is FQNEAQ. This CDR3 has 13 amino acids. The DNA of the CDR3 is TGTGCCAGCAGCTTAGAAAGATCCTACGAGCAGTACTTC. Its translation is CASSLERSYEQYF.

The CDR3 region has the DNA TGTGCCAGCAGTCACCGGGCCGGCGGAGGCTACACCTTC. Translated: CASSHRAGGGYTF. This rearrangement joins TRBV3-1 (or the pseudogene TRBV3-2) to TRBJ1-2; no clear D gene. CDR1 is LGHDT, CDR2 YNNKEL, per germline (reference sequence). This CDR3 comprises 13 residues. V lost 6 bases and J 8 bases, leaving 16 bases between the germline ends.

The CDR3 reads CASSSTRWGVSSYEQYF. The CDR3 nucleotides are TGTGCCAGCAGTTCCACCCGGTGGGGGGTATCCTCCTACGAGCAGTACTTC. The chain combines TRBV28 with TRBJ2-7; the D gene is possibly TRBD2 (6 bases). V lost 4 bases to trimming and J lost 0 bases, with 19 bases between them. This CDR3 has 17 residues. CDR1 and CDR2 (germline): MDHEN, SYDVKM.

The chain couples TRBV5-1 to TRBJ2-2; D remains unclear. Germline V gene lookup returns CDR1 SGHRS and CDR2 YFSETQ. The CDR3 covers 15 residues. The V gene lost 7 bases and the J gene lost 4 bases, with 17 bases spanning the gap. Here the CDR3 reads CASESPKDPTGELFF. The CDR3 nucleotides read TGCGCCAGCGAGTCCCCCAAGGATCCCACCGGGGAGCTGTTTTTT.

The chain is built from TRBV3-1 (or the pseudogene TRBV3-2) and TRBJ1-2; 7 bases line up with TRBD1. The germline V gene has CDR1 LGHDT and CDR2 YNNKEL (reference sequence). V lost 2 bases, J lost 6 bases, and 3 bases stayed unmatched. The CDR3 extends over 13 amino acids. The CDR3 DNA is TGTGCCAGCAGCCAAAACGACAGGGATGGCTACACCTTC. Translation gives CASSQNDRDGYTF.

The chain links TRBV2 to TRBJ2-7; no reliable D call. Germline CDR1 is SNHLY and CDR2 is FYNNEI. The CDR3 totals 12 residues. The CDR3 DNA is TGTGTCCTTGGCAGGTGGGACTACGAGCAGTACTTC. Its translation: CVLGRWDYEQYF.

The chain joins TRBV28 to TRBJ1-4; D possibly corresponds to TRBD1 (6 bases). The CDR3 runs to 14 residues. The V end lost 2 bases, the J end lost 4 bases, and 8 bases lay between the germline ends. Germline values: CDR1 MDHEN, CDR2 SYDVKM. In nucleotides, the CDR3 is TGTGCCAGCAGTTTAAGGGGGAGTAATGAAAAACTGTTTTTT. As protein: CASSLRGSNEKLFF.

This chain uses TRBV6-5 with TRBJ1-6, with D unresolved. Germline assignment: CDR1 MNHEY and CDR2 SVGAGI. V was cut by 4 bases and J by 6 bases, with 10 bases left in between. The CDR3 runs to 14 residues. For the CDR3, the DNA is TGTGCCAGCAGTTCCTCCGTTCGTAATTCACCCCTCCACTTT. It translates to CASSSSVRNSPLHF.

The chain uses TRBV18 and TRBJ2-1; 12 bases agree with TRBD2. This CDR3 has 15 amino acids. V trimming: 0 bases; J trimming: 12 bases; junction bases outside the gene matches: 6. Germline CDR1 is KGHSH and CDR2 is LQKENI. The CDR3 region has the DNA TGTGCCAGCTCACCACCGCCGACTAGCGGGAGTGGGCAGTTCTTC. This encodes CASSPPPTSGSGQFF.

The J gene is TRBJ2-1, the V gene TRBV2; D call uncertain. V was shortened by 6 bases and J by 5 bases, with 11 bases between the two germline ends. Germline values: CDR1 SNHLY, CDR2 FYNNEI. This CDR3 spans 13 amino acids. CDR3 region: CASRASSHNEQFF. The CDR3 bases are TGTGCCAGCAGAGCGAGCAGCCACAATGAGCAGTTCTTC.

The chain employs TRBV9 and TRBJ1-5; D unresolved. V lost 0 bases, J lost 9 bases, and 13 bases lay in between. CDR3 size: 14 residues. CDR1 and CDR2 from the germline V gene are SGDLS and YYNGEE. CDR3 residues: CASSVVIGLGPQHF. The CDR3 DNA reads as TGTGCCAGCAGCGTAGTGATCGGCCTGGGGCCCCAGCATTTT.

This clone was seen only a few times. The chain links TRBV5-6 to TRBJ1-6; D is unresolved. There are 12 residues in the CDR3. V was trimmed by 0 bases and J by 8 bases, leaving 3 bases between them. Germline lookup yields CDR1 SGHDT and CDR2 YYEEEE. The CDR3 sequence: CASSLVHSPLHF. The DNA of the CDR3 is TGTGCCAGCAGCTTGGTTCATTCACCCCTCCACTTT.

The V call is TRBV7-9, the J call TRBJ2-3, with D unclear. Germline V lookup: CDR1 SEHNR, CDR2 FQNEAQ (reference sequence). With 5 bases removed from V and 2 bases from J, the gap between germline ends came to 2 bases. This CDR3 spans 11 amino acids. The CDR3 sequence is CASSHTDTQYF. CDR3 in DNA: TGTGCCAGCAGCCACACAGATACGCAGTATTTT.

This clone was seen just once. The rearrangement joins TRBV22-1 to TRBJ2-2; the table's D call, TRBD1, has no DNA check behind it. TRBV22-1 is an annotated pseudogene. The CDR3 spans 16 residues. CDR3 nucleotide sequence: TGTCCTGGGAGCGCACGTTCGCAGGGGATCGCCGGGGAGCTGTTTTTT. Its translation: CPGSARSQGIAGELFF.